These 17 T cell receptor beta chains were all obtained from the same sample, sequenced in a study of tumour-infiltrating T cells in Burkitt lymphoma. Measured with immunoSEQ multiplex PCR; TCRdb has only the in-frame clones, and not every one. The sample comprises about 6,600 clones, more than 70% of which are singletons, and more than 9.5% rests with the top ten. Sequencing input: tumor tissue. These receptors were taken from a human donor with Burkitt lymphoma.

The rearrangement joins TRBV7-9 to TRBJ1-1; D might be TRBD1 (6 bases). Trimming removed 1 base from V and 5 bases from J, with 20 bases in between. This CDR3 has 17 residues. Germline CDR1 SEHNR, CDR2 FQNEAQ (reference sequence). This CDR3 reads CASSLVFLGAQGTEAFF. The CDR3 DNA reads TGTGCCAGCAGCTTAGTTTTTTTGGGGGCCCAGGGGACTGAAGCTTTCTTT.

The chain recombines TRBV11-3 with TRBJ2-2, with 7 bases matching TRBD1. CDR3 length: 15 residues. Unmatched junction bases numbered 2, after V lost 1 base and J lost 3 bases. Germline V gene lookup returns CDR1 SGHNT and CDR2 YENEEA. Here the CDR3 DNA reads TGTGCCAGCAGCTTAGGAACAGGGGACACCGGGGAGCTGTTTTTT. Amino acids: CASSLGTGDTGELFF.

The chain combines TRBV9 with TRBJ2-3, with TRBD1 as a possible D gene (6 bases). Trimming cost V 2 bases and J 1 base, with 11 bases left between them. CDR1 and CDR2 (germline): SGDLS, YYNGEE. This CDR3 comprises 15 residues. CDR3 in amino acids: CASSVRGVGTDTQYF. Here the CDR3 DNA reads TGTGCCAGCAGCGTCAGGGGAGTGGGCACAGATACGCAGTATTTT.

This rearrangement joins TRBV18 to TRBJ2-5; D perhaps matches TRBD1 (5 bases). The CDR3 spans 13 residues. Germline V lookup: CDR1 KGHSH, CDR2 LQKENI. Trimming cost V 3 bases and J 4 bases, with 9 bases left between them. In DNA, the CDR3 is TGTGCCAGCTCACCTGGGGCAAGAGAGACCCAGTACTTC. It specifies CASSPGARETQYF.

This chain joins TRBV7-9 and TRBJ1-4; D not certain. V was cut by 4 bases and J by 6 bases, with 21 bases left in between. This CDR3 contains 17 residues. Per the germline V gene, CDR1 is SEHNR and CDR2 is FQNEAQ (reference sequence). CDR3 residues: CASSYGRSPNSYEKLFF. CDR3 DNA sequence: TGTGCCAGCAGCTATGGGAGATCCCCCAACAGTTATGAAAAACTGTTTTTT.

This clone has just one count. The V and J genes are TRBV5-4 and TRBJ2-1; TRBD2 matches 10 bases. The trim removed 4 bases at V and 15 bases at J, leaving 16 bases unmatched. Germline values: CDR1 SGHNT, CDR2 YYREEE (reference sequence). The CDR3 runs 15 residues. CDR3: CASSNPPAGGRPTFF. CDR3 bases: TGTGCCAGCAGCAACCCCCCAGCGGGGGGGCGTCCAACGTTCTTC.

V is TRBV4-1 and J is TRBJ2-1; tentative D call: TRBD2 (6 bases). V was pared by 3 bases and J by 5 bases, with 14 bases between. The CDR3 loop spans 15 amino acids. CDR1 is MGHRA, CDR2 YSYEKL, per germline. CDR3 DNA: TGCGCCAGCAGCCATTTTACGGGAGCCAACAATGAGCAGTTCTTC. Its protein is CASSHFTGANNEQFF.

Remarks on this clone: Relative to the germline gene, one junction end is altered; a read error may explain this. This rearrangement joins TRBV7-9 to TRBJ2-5; D gene uncertain. The CDR3 has 14 amino acids. CDR1 is SEHNR and CDR2 is FQNEAQ in the germline V gene (reference sequence). The CDR3: CASSRRRTQETQYF. CDR3 DNA: TGTGCCAGCAGCCGACGAAGGACCCAAGAAACCCAGTACTTC.

The chain recombines TRBV20-1 with TRBJ1-6, with D hard to call. CDR1 is DFQATT, CDR2 SNEGSKA, per germline (reference sequence). V was cut by 3 bases and J by 10 bases, with 1 base left in between. The CDR3 totals 9 residues. The DNA for the CDR3 is TGCAGTGCTAGCTCACCCCTCCACTTT. This encodes CSASSPLHF.

V usage is TRBV14 and J usage is TRBJ2-5; D uncertain. Per germline, CDR1 SGHDN and CDR2 FVKESK. The CDR3 is made up of 15 amino acids. Trimming took off 1 base at V and 7 bases at J, with 16 bases between the two ends. CDR3 sequence (DNA): TGTGCCAGCAGCCAAGCCTCGACGTTTGTAGGGACCCAGTACTTC. It codes for CASSQASTFVGTQYF. The whole variable domain, remainder taken from reference TRBV14 and TRBJ2-5, is EAGVTQFPSHSVIEKGQTVTLRCDPISGHDNLYWYRRVMGKEIKFLLHFVKESKQDESGMPNNRFLAERTGGTYSTLKVQPAELEDSGVYFCASSQASTFVGTQYFGPGTRLLVL.

Written as DNA, the CDR3 is TGTGCCAGCAGTTATTCACAGGGGGCTGGCGCTTTCTTT. Translating it yields CASSYSQGAGAFF. V gene TRBV6-5 combines with J gene TRBJ1-1; 9 bases fit TRBD1. The CDR3 consists of 13 residues. From germline, CDR1 is MNHEY and CDR2 SVGAGI. J lost 11 bases, V lost 3 bases, and 7 bases had no gene match.

The chain joins TRBV19 to TRBJ1-4; TRBD1 aligns across 8 bases. The V gene end was trimmed by 3 bases and the J gene end by 3 bases; junction bases not matched to a gene: 3. Germline V gene lookup returns CDR1 LNHDA and CDR2 SQIVND (reference sequence). The CDR3 consists of 15 residues. CDR3 sequence: CASSIGQGSNEKLFF. CDR3 nucleotides: TGTGCCAGTAGTATTGGACAGGGATCTAATGAAAAACTGTTTTTT.

The DNA of the CDR3 is TGTGCCAGCAGTCCCCTCAGGGGGCAGAACATTCAGTACTTC. Translation: CASSPLRGQNIQYF. This rearrangement joins TRBV27 to TRBJ2-4; 8 bases match TRBD1. V trimming: 5 bases; J trimming: 7 bases; junction bases outside the gene matches: 7. There are 14 residues in the CDR3. The germline V gene encodes CDR1 MNHEY and CDR2 SMNVEV (reference sequence).

This sequence joins TRBV21-1 and TRBJ2-7; TRBD1 is the table's D call, not checked against the DNA. TRBV21-1 represents a pseudogene. The CDR3 extends over 16 amino acids. The CDR3 protein is CASSRLTGQIEGEQYF. Written as DNA, the CDR3 is TGTGCCAGCAGCCGACTGACAGGGCAGATCGAGGGAGAGCAGTACTTC.

J is TRBJ2-7 and V is TRBV2, with D unclear. Trimming took 6 bases from V and 1 from J, leaving 16 bases between them. CDR1 and CDR2 from the germline V gene are SNHLY and FYNNEI. The CDR3 runs to 15 residues. In nucleotides, the CDR3 is TGTGCCAGCAGCAGGTTGCTCACCCAATCCTACGAGCAGTACTTC. Protein: CASSRLLTQSYEQYF.

As concerns this clone: This CDR3 is also generated by other DNA sequences in the sample. This chain uses TRBV4-1 with TRBJ2-7; 11 bases line up with TRBD2. V was clipped by 1 base and J by 7 bases; unmatched bases: 6. Looked up from germline, CDR1 is MGHRA and CDR2 is YSYEKL. The length of the CDR3 is 15 residues. The CDR3 loop reads CASSQGLAGNYEQYF. Written as DNA, the CDR3 is TGCGCCAGCAGCCAAGGACTAGCGGGGAACTATGAGCAGTACTTC.

The chain couples TRBV28 to TRBJ1-5, with D hard to call. Trimming pared 8 bases from V and 2 bases from J, leaving 10 bases between. The germline V gene encodes CDR1 MDHEN and CDR2 SYDVKM. The CDR3 extends over 13 amino acids. The CDR3 spells CASSTGGNQPQHF. The CDR3 DNA reads TGTGCCAGCTCTACCGGAGGCAATCAGCCCCAGCATTTT.